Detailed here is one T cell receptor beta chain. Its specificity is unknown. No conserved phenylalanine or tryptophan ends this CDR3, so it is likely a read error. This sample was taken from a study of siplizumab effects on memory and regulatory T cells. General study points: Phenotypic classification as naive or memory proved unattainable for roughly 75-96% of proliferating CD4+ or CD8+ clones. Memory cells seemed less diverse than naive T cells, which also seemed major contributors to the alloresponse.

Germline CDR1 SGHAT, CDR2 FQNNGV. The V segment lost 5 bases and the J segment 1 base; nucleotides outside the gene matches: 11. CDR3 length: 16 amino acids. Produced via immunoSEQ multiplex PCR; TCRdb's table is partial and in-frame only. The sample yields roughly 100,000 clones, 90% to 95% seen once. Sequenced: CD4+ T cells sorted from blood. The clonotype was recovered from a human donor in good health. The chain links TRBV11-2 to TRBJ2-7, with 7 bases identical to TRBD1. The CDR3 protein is CASSGQVIRRSYEQYL. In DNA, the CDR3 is TGTGCCAGCAGCGGACAGGTCATAAGAAGGTCCTACGAGCAGTACCTC.